The 9 T cell receptor beta chains presented below share a single source sample, sequenced in a study of T cell changes during pregnancy in multiple sclerosis. Only in-frame clones appear in the TCRdb table, and some are missing; sequencing was by immunoSEQ multiplex PCR. Here the sample spans 19,000 or so clones, roughly 87% being singletons. The sample consisted of CD8+ T cells from peripheral blood mononuclear cells, taken after pregnancy. These TCRs come from a female donor in good health, enrolled as a control in a pregnancy study.

V gene TRBV5-6 combines with J gene TRBJ2-1, with 7 bases that match TRBD2. CDR3 length: 16 residues. CDR1 is SGHDT, CDR2 YYEEEE, per germline. V dropped 4 bases and J dropped 2; count of bases not matched to a gene: 9. CDR3 coding DNA: TGTGCCAGCAGCCCGTACGGGGGGAGGACCTACAATGAGCAGTTCTTC. Protein: CASSPYGGRTYNEQFF.

The genes are TRBV19 and TRBJ2-7, with D possibly being TRBD2 (5 bases). The V end lost 3 bases, the J end lost 6 bases, and 12 bases lay between the germline ends. The CDR3 has 13 amino acids. Per germline, CDR1 LNHDA and CDR2 SQIVND (reference sequence). This CDR3 reads CASSISLGSEQYF. Here the CDR3 DNA reads TGTGCCAGTAGTATCTCTTTGGGGAGCGAGCAGTACTTC.

This rearrangement joins TRBV23-1 to TRBJ1-5, with 10 nucleotides matching TRBD1. TRBV23-1 is identified as an open reading frame with a role that is uncertain. The V gene end was trimmed by 9 bases and the J gene end by 1 base; junction bases not matched to a gene: 15. The CDR3 has 18 residues. The CDR3 here is CASLSPTGGKKSNQPQHF. The CDR3 nucleotides are TGCGCCAGTCTTAGTCCGACAGGGGGCAAGAAAAGCAATCAGCCCCAGCATTTT.

The chain employs TRBV10-2 and TRBJ2-7; 9 bases fit TRBD1. The ends lost 8 bases at V and 3 bases at J; junction bases unmatched: 11. Per the germline V gene, CDR1 is WSHSY and CDR2 is SAAADI. The CDR3 totals 15 residues. CDR3 sequence reads: CASVGVGTGLYEQYF. Here the CDR3 DNA reads TGCGCCAGCGTTGGGGTGGGGACAGGGCTCTACGAGCAGTACTTC.

The chain employs TRBV6-1 and TRBJ1-6, with 7 bases aligning to TRBD1. The junction had 11 bases not matched to a gene; V was cut back by 4 bases and J by 5 bases. CDR1 and CDR2 (germline): MNHNS, SASEGT. The CDR3 runs 17 residues. The DNA of the CDR3 is TGTGCCAGCAGTGCGAACCGCCAGGGGGTTAATAATTCACCCCTCCACTTT. Its translation: CASSANRQGVNNSPLHF.

The chain employs TRBV7-6 and TRBJ2-1, with 8 positions matching TRBD2. Germline CDR1 reads SGHVS; CDR2 reads FNYEAQ. V was pared by 5 bases and J by 3 bases, with 6 bases of the junction left unmatched. This CDR3 is built from 15 residues. CDR3 loop: CASSTGTRGYNEQFF. The CDR3 DNA reads TGTGCCAGCAGCACAGGGACTAGGGGCTACAATGAGCAGTTCTTC.

The chain joins TRBV11-2 to TRBJ1-1; 8 bases are shared with TRBD1. The junction had 2 bases not matched to a gene; V was cut back by 4 bases and J by 4 bases. The germline V gene has CDR1 SGHAT and CDR2 FQNNGV. The CDR3 totals 13 residues. The CDR3, as DNA: TGTGCCAGCAGCTCAGGGGGCAGCACTGAAGCTTTCTTT. Its translation: CASSSGGSTEAFF.

This rearrangement joins TRBV5-6 to TRBJ2-5, with D tentatively TRBD1 (6 bases). Germline values: CDR1 SGHDT, CDR2 YYEEEE. V dropped 0 bases and J dropped 1 base, with 7 bases sitting between them. The CDR3 sequence is 14 residues long. The CDR3, as DNA: TGTGCCAGCAGCTTGGGGGACATCCAAGAGACCCAGTACTTC. It encodes CASSLGDIQETQYF. The whole variable domain, filled in from reference TRBV5-6 and TRBJ2-5, reads DAGVTQSPTHLIKTRGQQVTLRCSPKSGHDTVSWYQQALGQGPQFIFQYYEEEERQRGNFPDRFSGHQFPNYSSELNVNALLLGDSALYLCASSLGDIQETQYFGPGTRLLVL.

The V gene is TRBV7-9, the J gene TRBJ2-1; a weak D match, TRBD2 (5 bases). Trimming stripped 4 bases from V and 1 base from J, with 11 bases between. CDR1 SEHNR and CDR2 FQNEAQ come from the germline V gene (reference sequence). The CDR3 is 15 amino acids. CDR3 residues: CASSSEGMSYNEQFF. The CDR3 region has the DNA TGTGCCAGCAGCTCCGAGGGTATGTCCTACAATGAGCAGTTCTTC.